This T cell receptor (beta chain) was profiled in a study of blood T cell repertoires in COVID-19. About the study: Some COVID-19 samples were acute and others convalescent; all came from the United States, Italy and Spain.

As processed by the authors: For nucleated cells, counts were estimated from reference gene primer amplification. Using immunoSEQ multiplex PCR, the repertoire was profiled, and TCRdb retains in-frame clones only, with some absent. V and J calls and clone size come straight from that table; D and trimming were deduced from the DNA. Among about 430,000 clones listed, roughly 90% were seen once. J lost 6 bases, V lost 0 bases, and 6 bases had no gene match. This CDR3 has 16 residues. The germline gives CDR1 SGHAT, CDR2 FQDESV (reference sequence). Each participant's cohort was designated according to participant-reported clinical history.

The source material was PBMCs or T cells enriched from blood (not recorded which). The rearrangement links TRBV11-1 to TRBJ2-7; 12 bases map to TRBD1. This sequence originates from a woman aged 18-35 years who had been exposed to COVID-19. The CDR3 sequence: CASSLAGTGGMGEQYF. In nucleotides, the CDR3 is TGTGCCAGCAGCTTAGCGGGGACAGGGGGCATGGGCGAGCAGTACTTC.